This TCR beta chain comes out of a study of beta chain features in type 1 diabetes. Note on this clone: Its antigen is not identified.

Every isolated RNA sample was fully reverse transcribed, so sequencing captured expressed TCRB transcripts. TCRdb keeps only in-frame clones here, not all; method: immunoSEQ multiplex PCR. This sample has some 150,000 clones, with about 44% found just once. Study findings and constraints: The study notes PCR might favor shorter templates equally in patients and controls.

Material: Tregs from blood. The clonotype originates from a young man in good health.

CDR3 residues: CASSIGGNEQFF. In nucleotides, the CDR3 is TGTGCCAGCAGCATAGGAGGGAATGAGCAGTTCTTC. The chain links TRBV5-6 to TRBJ2-1, with D perhaps TRBD2 (6 bases). Germline V CDR1 and CDR2: SGHDT, YYEEEE. CDR3 length equals 12 residues. V lost 4 bases, J lost 7 bases, and 9 bases lay in between.